Following are 19 T cell receptor beta chains from one sample sequenced in a study of blood T cell repertoires in COVID-19. Assay: immunoSEQ multiplex PCR; the TCRdb copy retains only in-frame clones and omits some. Of around 70,000 clones in the sample, around four fifths were seen once. Sequencing was carried out using peripheral blood. Receptors were obtained from a woman aged 55-70 years with acute or convalescent COVID-19.

This chain joins TRBV24-1 and TRBJ2-1; D not resolved. The CDR3 is 12 residues long. V was shortened by 4 bases and J by 10 bases, with 10 bases between the two germline ends. Per the germline V gene, CDR1 is KGHDR and CDR2 is SFDVKD. CDR3 coding DNA: TGTGCCACCAGTGACCCTAGTTTGGAGCAGTTCTTC. It is translated as CATSDPSLEQFF.

A remark on this clone: This sample includes further DNA sequences coding for the same CDR3. The chain combines TRBV11-2 with TRBJ1-6; tentatively, D is TRBD1 (6 bases). Per germline, CDR1 SGHAT and CDR2 FQNNGV. CDR3 length: 13 amino acids. Trimming shortened V by 4 bases and J by 11 bases, and 12 bases separated the two germline ends. In nucleotides, the CDR3 is TGTGCCAGCAGCTCAAATCAGGGGACACCCCTCCACTTT. Protein: CASSSNQGTPLHF.

The V call is TRBV9, the J call TRBJ2-7; 10 bases map to TRBD2. The CDR3 loop spans 16 amino acids. V lost 4 bases to trimming and J lost 3 bases; unmatched junction nucleotides: 10. Germline V gene lookup returns CDR1 SGDLS and CDR2 YYNGEE. This chain's CDR3 is CASSPRTSGRLYEQYF. The CDR3 nucleotides read TGTGCCAGCAGCCCACGGACTAGCGGAAGACTCTACGAGCAGTACTTC.

The V and J genes are TRBV7-8 and TRBJ1-5; maybe TRBD1 (5 bases). Trimming shortened V by 3 bases and J by 3 bases, and 12 bases separated the two germline ends. Germline-derived CDR1 and CDR2 are SGHVS and FQNEAQ. This CDR3 contains 15 residues. This chain's CDR3 is CASSLTAISNQPQHF. For the CDR3, the DNA is TGTGCCAGCAGCTTGACAGCGATCTCCAATCAGCCCCAGCATTTT.

V is TRBV7-9 and J is TRBJ2-1, with D maybe TRBD2 (5 bases). The CDR3 is 14 residues long. The germline V gene encodes CDR1 SEHNR and CDR2 FQNEAQ (reference sequence). Trimming removed 1 base from V and 6 bases from J, with 10 bases in between. As DNA, the CDR3 is TGTGCCAGCAGCTTAGGTAGGACTCTCAATGAGCAGTTCTTC. Protein: CASSLGRTLNEQFF.

This clone was seen only a few times. V and J are TRBV19 and TRBJ2-7; a possible D gene is TRBD1 (6 bases). This CDR3 comprises 13 residues. V gave up 5 bases and J gave up 5 bases, with 13 bases separating them. Germline V lookup: CDR1 LNHDA, CDR2 SQIVND (reference sequence). The CDR3 DNA reads as TGTGCCAGTAGTCGGCAGGGGATAAACGAGCAGTACTTC. Translated: CASSRQGINEQYF.

The V call is TRBV7-9, the J call TRBJ1-2; 8 positions match TRBD1. Germline CDR1 reads SEHNR; CDR2 reads FQNEAQ (reference sequence). The CDR3 spans 14 residues. With V trimmed by 5 bases and J by 6 bases, 8 bases remained unmatched. In DNA, the CDR3 is TGTGCCAGCAGCGGTTGGGACAGGATTGATGGCTACACCTTC. Amino acids: CASSGWDRIDGYTF.

The V call is TRBV29-1, the J call TRBJ1-5, with TRBD1 matching over 10 bases. Unmatched junction bases numbered 5, after V lost 6 bases and J lost 3 bases. Germline CDR1 and CDR2: SQVTM and ANQGSEA. The CDR3 is 14 residues long. For the CDR3, the DNA is TGCAGCGTGAAGGACAGGGGGAACAATCAGCCCCAGCATTTT. It is translated as CSVKDRGNNQPQHF. Together with reference TRBV29-1 and TRBJ1-5, the CDR3 gives the full variable domain: SAVISQKPSRDICQRGTSLTIQCQVDSQVTMMFWYRQQPGQSLTLIATANQGSEATYESGFVIDKFPISRPNLTFSTLTVSNMSPEDSSIYLCSVKDRGNNQPQHFGDGTRLSIL.

The chain recombines TRBV18 with TRBJ2-5, with 9 bases that match TRBD2. J was trimmed by 4 bases and V by 6 bases; bases with no gene match: 9. This CDR3 comprises 15 residues. Germline CDR1 reads KGHSH; CDR2 reads LQKENI. The CDR3, as DNA: TGTGCCAGCTCTCTAATAGCGGGGGCCCCAGAGACCCAGTACTTC. Protein: CASSLIAGAPETQYF.

The V gene is TRBV7-6, the J gene TRBJ2-6, with 11 positions matching TRBD1. The junction had 3 bases not matched to a gene; V was cut back by 5 bases and J by 0 bases. Per the germline V gene, CDR1 is SGHVS and CDR2 is FNYEAQ. This CDR3 contains 17 residues. The CDR3 loop reads CASSPGQGVSGANVLTF. CDR3 sequence (DNA): TGTGCCAGCAGCCCGGGACAGGGGGTCTCTGGGGCCAACGTCCTGACTTTC.

The genes are TRBV2 and TRBJ2-2; 10 bases match TRBD2. Germline V gene sequence: CDR1 SNHLY, CDR2 FYNNEI. The CDR3 consists of 17 residues. The ends lost 8 bases at V and 0 bases at J; junction bases unmatched: 9. CDR3 nucleotide sequence: TGTGCCAGCGGTGGACTAGCGGACTTCGCGAACACCGGGGAGCTGTTTTTT. Its protein is CASGGLADFANTGELFF.

This clone has just a few counts. The gene calls are TRBV10-2 and TRBJ1-2; D perhaps matches TRBD1 (5 bases). Trimming removed 6 bases at V and 4 bases at J, with 15 bases between. The CDR3 loop spans 14 amino acids. In germline, CDR1 is WSHSY, CDR2 SAAADI. For the CDR3, the DNA is TGCGCCAGCAGACCGGGACTCCAAGGCTATGGCTACACCTTC. It specifies CASRPGLQGYGYTF.

A single count supports this clone. This rearrangement joins TRBV7-9 to TRBJ1-4; no definite D call. The germline V gene has CDR1 SEHNR and CDR2 FQNEAQ (reference sequence). Trimming pared 4 bases from V and 11 bases from J, leaving 11 bases between. The CDR3 sequence is 12 residues long. In DNA form, the CDR3 reads TGTGCCAGCAGCTCCCGCCTGGAGAAACTGTTTTTT. Protein sequence: CASSSRLEKLFF.

This clone was recorded only once. V and J are TRBV5-1 and TRBJ1-1; D possibly corresponds to TRBD1 (6 bases). Per germline, CDR1 SGHRS and CDR2 YFSETQ. Trimming left V 0 bases short and J 0 bases short, with 9 bases between. CDR3 length: 15 residues. CDR3 in DNA: TGCGCCAGCAGCTTGGAGCGGGACATGAACACTGAAGCTTTCTTT. Translated, it gives CASSLERDMNTEAFF. The whole variable domain, filled in from reference TRBV5-1 and TRBJ1-1, reads KAGVTQTPRYLIKTRGQQVTLSCSPISGHRSVSWYQQTPGQGLQFLFEYFSETQRNKGNFPGRFSGRQFSNSRSEMNVSTLELGDSALYLCASSLERDMNTEAFFGQGTRLTVV.

This clone was seen just once. This chain links TRBV27 with TRBJ2-6; the match to TRBD1 covers 7 bases. This CDR3 region has 16 residues. Germline trimming cut 4 bases from V and 3 bases from J; bases unmatched to any gene: 6. In germline, CDR1 is MNHEY, CDR2 SMNVEV (reference sequence). CDR3 sequence reads: CASSSGQRSGANVLTF. The CDR3 DNA sequence: TGTGCCAGCAGTTCGGGACAGAGGAGTGGGGCCAACGTCCTGACTTTC.

This chain connects TRBV18 to TRBJ2-1; TRBD1 is a possible D gene (6 bases). This CDR3 contains 15 residues. Germline CDR1 and CDR2: KGHSH and LQKENI. V was pared by 4 bases and J by 4 bases, with 14 bases between. The CDR3 here is CASSQWTQGYNEQFF. The DNA for the CDR3 is TGTGCCAGCTCACAATGGACTCAGGGGTACAATGAGCAGTTCTTC. Looking up the rest from reference TRBV18 and TRBJ2-1 gives the full variable domain: NAGVMQNPRHLVRRRGQEARLRCSPMKGHSHVYWYRQLPEEGLKFMVYLQKENIIDESGMPKERFSAEFPKEGPSILRIQQVVRGDSAAYFCASSQWTQGYNEQFFGPGTRLTVL.

V gene TRBV5-1 combines with J gene TRBJ2-2, with TRBD2 identical over 10 bases. V lost 4 bases to trimming and J lost 4 bases; unmatched junction nucleotides: 4. The CDR3 extends over 15 amino acids. CDR1 and CDR2 from the germline V gene are SGHRS and YFSETQ. CDR3 DNA sequence: TGCGCCAGCAGCCCCGCTAGCGGGGGCACCGGGGAGCTGTTTTTT. It codes for CASSPASGGTGELFF.

This clone was seen only a few times. The V and J genes are TRBV30 and TRBJ2-2; no clear D. Per the germline V gene, CDR1 is GTSNPN and CDR2 is SVGIG (reference sequence). This CDR3 is built from 13 residues. The V end lost 4 bases, the J end lost 0 bases, and 6 bases lay between the germline ends. For the CDR3, the DNA is TGTGCCTGGAAGCTATCGAACACCGGGGAGCTGTTTTTT. This sequence encodes CAWKLSNTGELFF.

The V and J genes are TRBV18 and TRBJ2-5, with 8 positions matching TRBD2. The CDR3 extends over 15 amino acids. Germline lookup yields CDR1 KGHSH and CDR2 LQKENI. The V segment lost 3 bases and the J segment 3 bases; nucleotides outside the gene matches: 6. CDR3 residues: CASSPVRGGKETQYF. The CDR3 DNA follows: TGTGCCAGCTCACCGGTTCGGGGGGGGAAAGAGACCCAGTACTTC.